These 5 T cell receptor beta chains originate from one sample sequenced in a study of T cells in Graves' hyperthyroidism and ophthalmopathy. From RNA transcripts, TCR beta CDR3 regions were amplified. When the TCR CDR3 underwent first-round RT-PCR, the HTBI primer set was used. Via MiXCR, TCRdb re-called the multiplex PCR reads, giving one row per CDR3 protein. The sample yields under 700,000 distinct CDR3 sequences, roughly 50% seen once. Sequences were obtained from peripheral blood or thyroid tissue (not recorded which). All receptors derive from a woman between 18 and 29 years old with Graves' hyperthyroidism.

As for this clonotype: A much larger clone lies one base from this, so it may be a read error. The chain carries TRBV7-2 and TRBJ1-6; no firm D call. Germline-derived CDR1 and CDR2 are SGHTA and FQGNSA. CDR3 length equals 15 residues. The CDR3: CASSSSRHDNSPPHF. Written as DNA, the CDR3 is TGTGCCAGCAGCTCCTCCCGACACGATAATTCACCCCCCCACTTT.

This clonotype showed up many times. The rearrangement joins TRBV6-6 to TRBJ2-5, with 9 bases that match TRBD1. The CDR3 extends over 14 amino acids. The germline V gene encodes CDR1 MNHNY and CDR2 SVGAGI (reference sequence). V was pared by 10 bases and J by 5 bases, with 11 bases of the junction left unmatched. Here the CDR3 reads CATDGDRDFETQYF. The CDR3 DNA is TGTGCCACCGACGGGGACAGGGATTTTGAGACCCAGTACTTC.

V usage is TRBV20-1 and J usage is TRBJ2-7; tentatively, D is TRBD2 (6 bases). This CDR3 spans 14 amino acids. Germline CDR1 is DFQATT and CDR2 is SNEGSKA (reference sequence). Between the trimmed V and J ends, which lost 2 bases and 2 bases, there was a span of 13 bases. The DNA of the CDR3 is TGCAGTGCTAGATTAGACGGGAGCCCCTACGAGCAGTACTTC. This encodes CSARLDGSPYEQYF.

Comments on this clonotype: A much larger clone lies one base from this, so it may be a read error. The rearrangement uses TRBV9 and TRBJ1-6; D perhaps matches TRBD1 (6 bases). Germline V gives CDR1 SGDLS, CDR2 YYNGEE. This CDR3 region has 13 residues. The CDR3 nucleotides read TGTGCCAGCAGCGCCAGGGGTGCTTCACCCCACCACTTT. Its translation: CASSARGASPHHF. Using reference TRBV9 and TRBJ1-6 for the parts outside the CDR3, the full variable domain is DSGVTQTPKHLITATGQRVTLRCSPRSGDLSVYWYQQSLDQGLQFLIQYYNGEERAKGNILERFSAQQFPDLHSELNLSSLELGDSALYFCASSARGASPHHFGNGTRLTVT.

As for this clonotype: A single base separates this from a much larger clone, so it may be a read error. CDR3 residues: CSAGGPLDHYGYTF. CDR3 DNA: TGCAGCGCCGGGGGGCCGCTGGACCACTATGGCTACACCTTC. This chain links TRBV29-1 with TRBJ1-2; weak D call: TRBD1 (6 bases). CDR3 size: 14 residues. V was clipped by 7 bases and J by 3 bases, with 18 bases between them. Germline V gives CDR1 SQVTM, CDR2 ANQGSEA. Based on the CDR3 plus reference TRBV29-1 and TRBJ1-2, the full variable domain is SAVISQKPSRDICQRGTSLTIQCQVDSQVTMMFWYRQQPGQSLTLIATANQGSEATYESGFVIDKFPISRPNLTFSTLTVSNMSPEDSSIYLCSAGGPLDHYGYTFGSGTRLTVV.